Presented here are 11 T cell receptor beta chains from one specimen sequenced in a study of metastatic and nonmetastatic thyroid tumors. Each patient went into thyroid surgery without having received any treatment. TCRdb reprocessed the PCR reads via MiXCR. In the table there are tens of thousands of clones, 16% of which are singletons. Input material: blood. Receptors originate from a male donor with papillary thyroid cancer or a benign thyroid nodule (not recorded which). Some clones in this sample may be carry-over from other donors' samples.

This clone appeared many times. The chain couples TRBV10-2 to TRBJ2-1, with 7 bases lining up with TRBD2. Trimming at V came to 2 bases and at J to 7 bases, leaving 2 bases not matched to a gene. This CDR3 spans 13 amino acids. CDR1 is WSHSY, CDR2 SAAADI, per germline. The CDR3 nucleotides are TGCGCCAGCAGTGAGGGCGGGGGTAATGAGCAGTTCTTC. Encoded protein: CASSEGGGNEQFF.

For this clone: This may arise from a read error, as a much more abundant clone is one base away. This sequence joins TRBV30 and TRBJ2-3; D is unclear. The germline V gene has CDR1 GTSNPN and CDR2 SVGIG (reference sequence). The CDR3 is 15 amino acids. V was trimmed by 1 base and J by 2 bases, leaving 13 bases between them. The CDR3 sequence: CAWSASASITDTQYF. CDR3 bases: TGTGCCTGGAGTGCGAGCGCTTCTATCACAGATACGCAGTATTTT.

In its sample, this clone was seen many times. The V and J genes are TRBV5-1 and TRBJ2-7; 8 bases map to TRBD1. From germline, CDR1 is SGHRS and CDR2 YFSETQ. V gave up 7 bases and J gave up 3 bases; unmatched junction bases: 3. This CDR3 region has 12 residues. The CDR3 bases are TGCGCCAGCGGAACAGGGGGCTACGAGCAGTACTTC. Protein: CASGTGGYEQYF.

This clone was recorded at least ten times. The CDR3 region is CASSLSRGQPQHF. CDR3 in DNA: TGTGCCAGCAGCTTGAGTCGCGGTCAGCCCCAGCATTTT. This sequence joins TRBV7-6 and TRBJ1-5; unclear D gene. V lost 3 bases, J lost 6 bases, and 9 bases lay in between. The germline gives CDR1 SGHVS, CDR2 FNYEAQ. The CDR3 loop spans 13 amino acids.

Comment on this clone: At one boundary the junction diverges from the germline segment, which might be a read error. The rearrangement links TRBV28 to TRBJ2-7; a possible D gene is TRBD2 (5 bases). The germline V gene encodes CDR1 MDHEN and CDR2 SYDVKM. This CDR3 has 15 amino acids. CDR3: CDSSYGRRVSYEQHF. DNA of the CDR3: TGTGACAGCAGTTACGGTCGGCGGGTTTCCTACGAGCAGCACTTC.

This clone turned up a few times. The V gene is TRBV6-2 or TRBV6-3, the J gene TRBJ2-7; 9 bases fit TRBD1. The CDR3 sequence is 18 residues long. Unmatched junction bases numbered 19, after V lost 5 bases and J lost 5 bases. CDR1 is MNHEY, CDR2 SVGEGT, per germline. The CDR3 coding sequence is TGTGCCAGCAGTCCCGGCGTCGCACAGGGGGCGAAGTTCCACGAGCAGTACTTC. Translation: CASSPGVAQGAKFHEQYF.

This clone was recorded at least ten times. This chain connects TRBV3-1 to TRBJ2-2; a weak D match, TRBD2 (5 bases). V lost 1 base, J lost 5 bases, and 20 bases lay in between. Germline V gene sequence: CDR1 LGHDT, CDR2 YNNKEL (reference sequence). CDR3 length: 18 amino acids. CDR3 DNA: TGTGCCAGCAGCCAAGGTCCCCCGGGAAGCTTAAGGACCGGGGAGCTGTTTTTT. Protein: CASSQGPPGSLRTGELFF. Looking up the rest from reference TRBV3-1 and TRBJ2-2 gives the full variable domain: DTAVSQTPKYLVTQMGNDKSIKCEQNLGHDTMYWYKQDSKKFLKIMFSYNNKELIINETVPNRFSPKSPDKAHLNLHINSLELGDSAVYFCASSQGPPGSLRTGELFFGEGSRLTVL.

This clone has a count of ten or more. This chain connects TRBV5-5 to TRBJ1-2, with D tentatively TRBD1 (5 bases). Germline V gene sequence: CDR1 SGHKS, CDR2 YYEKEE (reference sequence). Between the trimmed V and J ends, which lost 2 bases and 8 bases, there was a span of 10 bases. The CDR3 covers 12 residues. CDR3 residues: CASSLWGGGYTF. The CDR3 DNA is TGTGCCAGCAGCTTATGGGGCGGGGGCTACACCTTC.

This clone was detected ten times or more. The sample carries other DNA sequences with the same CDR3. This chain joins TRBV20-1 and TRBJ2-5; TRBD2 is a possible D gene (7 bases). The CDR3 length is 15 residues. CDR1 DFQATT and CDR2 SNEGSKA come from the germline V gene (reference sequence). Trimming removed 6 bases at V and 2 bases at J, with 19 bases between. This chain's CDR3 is CSAPRLRGGQETQYF. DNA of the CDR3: TGCAGTGCCCCCCGGCTGAGGGGGGGGCAAGAGACCCAGTACTTC.

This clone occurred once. The CDR3 region is CASSLIAASTYEQYV. DNA for the CDR3: TGTGCCAGCAGTCTCATAGCGGCCTCTACCTACGAGCAGTACGTA. This chain joins TRBV2 and TRBJ2-7, with a weak D call TRBD2 (6 bases). The length of the CDR3 is 15 residues. Germline lookup yields CDR1 SNHLY and CDR2 FYNNEI.

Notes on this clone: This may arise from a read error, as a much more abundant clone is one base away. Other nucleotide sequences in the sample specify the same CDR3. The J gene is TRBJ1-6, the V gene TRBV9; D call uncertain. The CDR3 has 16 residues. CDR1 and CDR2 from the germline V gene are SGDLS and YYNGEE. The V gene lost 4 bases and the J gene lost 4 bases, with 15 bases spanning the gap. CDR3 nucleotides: TGTGCCAGCAGCAAAAGCACTGATTCTTATAATTCACCCCTCCACTTT. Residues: CASSKSTDSYNSPLHF.